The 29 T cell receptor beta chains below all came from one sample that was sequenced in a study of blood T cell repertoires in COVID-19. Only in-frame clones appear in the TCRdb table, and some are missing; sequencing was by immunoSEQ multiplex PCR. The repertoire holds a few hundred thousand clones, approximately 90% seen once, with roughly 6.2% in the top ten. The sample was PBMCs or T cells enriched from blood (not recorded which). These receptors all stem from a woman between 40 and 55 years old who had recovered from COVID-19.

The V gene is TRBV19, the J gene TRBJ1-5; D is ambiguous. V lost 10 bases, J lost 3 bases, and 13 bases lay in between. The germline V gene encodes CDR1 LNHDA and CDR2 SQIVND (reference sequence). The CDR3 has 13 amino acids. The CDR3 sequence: CATRNAINQPQHF. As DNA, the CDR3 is TGTGCCACTCGAAACGCTATCAATCAGCCCCAGCATTTT.

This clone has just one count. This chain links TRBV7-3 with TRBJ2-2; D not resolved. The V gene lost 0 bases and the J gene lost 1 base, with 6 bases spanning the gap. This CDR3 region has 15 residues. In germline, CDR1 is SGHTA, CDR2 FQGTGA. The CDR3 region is CASSLTAENTGELFF. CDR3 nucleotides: TGTGCCAGCAGCTTAACGGCGGAGAACACCGGGGAGCTGTTTTTT.

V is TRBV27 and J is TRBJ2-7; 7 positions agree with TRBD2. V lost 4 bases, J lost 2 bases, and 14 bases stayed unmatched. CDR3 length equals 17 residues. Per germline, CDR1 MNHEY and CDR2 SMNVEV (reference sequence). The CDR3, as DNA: TGTGCCAGCAGTTCCCTTTTGGGCGGGAGCCCGACCTACGAGCAGTACTTC. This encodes CASSSLLGGSPTYEQYF.

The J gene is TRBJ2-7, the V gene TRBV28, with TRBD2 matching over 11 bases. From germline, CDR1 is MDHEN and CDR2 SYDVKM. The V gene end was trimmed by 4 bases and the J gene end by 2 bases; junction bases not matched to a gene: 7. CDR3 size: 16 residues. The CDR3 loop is CASSSTGTSGTYEQYF. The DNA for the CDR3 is TGTGCCAGCAGTTCTACCGGGACTAGCGGCACCTACGAGCAGTACTTC.

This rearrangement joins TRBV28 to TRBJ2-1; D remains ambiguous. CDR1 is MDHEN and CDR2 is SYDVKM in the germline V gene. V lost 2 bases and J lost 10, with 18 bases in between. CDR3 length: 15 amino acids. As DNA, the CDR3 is TGTGCCAGCAGTTTACGTCCCATAGCCCTCCAAGAGCAGTTCTTC. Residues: CASSLRPIALQEQFF.

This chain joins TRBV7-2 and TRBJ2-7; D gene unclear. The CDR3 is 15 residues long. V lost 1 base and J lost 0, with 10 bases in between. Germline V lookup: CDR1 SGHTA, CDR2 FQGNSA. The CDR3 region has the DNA TGTGCCAGCAGCTTAGGCCCTACCCCCTCCTACGAGCAGTACTTC. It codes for CASSLGPTPSYEQYF. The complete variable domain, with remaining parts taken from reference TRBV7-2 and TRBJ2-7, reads GAGVSQSPSNKVTEKGKDVELRCDPISGHTALYWYRQSLGQGLEFLIYFQGNSAPDKSGLPSDRFSAERTGGSVSTLTIQRTQQEDSAVYLCASSLGPTPSYEQYFGPGTRLTVT.

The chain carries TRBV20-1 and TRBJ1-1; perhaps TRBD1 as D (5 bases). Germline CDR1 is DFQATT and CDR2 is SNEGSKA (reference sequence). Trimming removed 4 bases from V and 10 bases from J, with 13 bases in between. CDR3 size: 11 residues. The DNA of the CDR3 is TGCAGTGCTACAAGGACTACAGGAGCTTTCTTT. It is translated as CSATRTTGAFF.

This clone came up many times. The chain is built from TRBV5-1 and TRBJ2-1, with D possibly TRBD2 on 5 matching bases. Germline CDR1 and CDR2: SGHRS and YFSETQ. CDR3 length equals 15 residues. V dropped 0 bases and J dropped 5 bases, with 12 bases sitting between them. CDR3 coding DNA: TGCGCCAGCAGCTTGGACGGGAAGGCTAACAATGAGCAGTTCTTC. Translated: CASSLDGKANNEQFF.

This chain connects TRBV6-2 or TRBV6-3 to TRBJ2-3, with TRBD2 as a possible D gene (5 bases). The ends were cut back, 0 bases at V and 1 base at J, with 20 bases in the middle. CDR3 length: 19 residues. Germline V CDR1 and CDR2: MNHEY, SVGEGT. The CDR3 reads CASSYSTRELVKGTDTQYF. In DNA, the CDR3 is TGTGCCAGCAGTTACTCGACACGCGAACTAGTCAAGGGCACAGATACGCAGTATTTT.

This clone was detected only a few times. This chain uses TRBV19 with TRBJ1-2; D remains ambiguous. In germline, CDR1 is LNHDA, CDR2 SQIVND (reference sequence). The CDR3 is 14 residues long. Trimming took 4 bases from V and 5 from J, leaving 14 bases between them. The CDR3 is CASSSRGQLYGYTF. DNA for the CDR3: TGTGCCAGTAGTAGCCGTGGGCAATTATATGGCTACACCTTC.

The CDR3 DNA follows: TGTGCCAGCAGCACGACTAGCGGGAGTTACAATGAGCAGTTCTTC. Protein: CASSTTSGSYNEQFF. This chain links TRBV11-2 with TRBJ2-1; TRBD2 matches 12 bases. The CDR3 runs to 15 residues. Germline CDR1 and CDR2: SGHAT and FQNNGV. Trimming at V came to 5 bases and at J to 4 bases, leaving 3 bases not matched to a gene.

CDR3 residues: CASTLPGQGFRMNTEAFF. As DNA, the CDR3 is TGTGCCAGCACCCTTCCGGGACAGGGGTTTAGGATGAACACTGAAGCTTTCTTT. This chain joins TRBV2 and TRBJ1-1; 10 bases are shared with TRBD1. Losses at the gene ends were 7 bases for V and 0 bases for J; bases not matched to a gene: 14. The germline gives CDR1 SNHLY, CDR2 FYNNEI. This CDR3 is 18 amino acids long. Drawing the rest from reference TRBV2 and TRBJ1-1, the complete variable domain is EPEVTQTPSHQVTQMGQEVILRCVPISNHLYFYWYRQILGQKVEFLVSFYNNEISEKSEIFDDQFSVERPDGSNFTLKIRSTKLEDSAMYFCASTLPGQGFRMNTEAFFGQGTRLTVV.

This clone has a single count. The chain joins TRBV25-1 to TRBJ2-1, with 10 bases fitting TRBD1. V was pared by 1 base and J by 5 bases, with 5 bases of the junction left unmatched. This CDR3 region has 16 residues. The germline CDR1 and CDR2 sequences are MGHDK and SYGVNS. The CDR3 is CASSELDRGPDNEQFF. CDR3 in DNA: TGTGCCAGCAGTGAATTAGACAGGGGGCCCGACAATGAGCAGTTCTTC.

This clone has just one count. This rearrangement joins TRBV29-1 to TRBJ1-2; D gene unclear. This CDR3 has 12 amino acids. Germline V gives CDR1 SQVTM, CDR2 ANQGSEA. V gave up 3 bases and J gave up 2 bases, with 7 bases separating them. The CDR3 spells CSVELGNYGYTF. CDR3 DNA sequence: TGCAGCGTTGAGCTCGGGAACTATGGCTACACCTTC.

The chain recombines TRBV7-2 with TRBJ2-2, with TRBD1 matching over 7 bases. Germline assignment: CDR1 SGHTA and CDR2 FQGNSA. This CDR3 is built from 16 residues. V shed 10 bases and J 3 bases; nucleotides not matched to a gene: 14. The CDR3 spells CAISNRGPVDTGELFF. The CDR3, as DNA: TGTGCCATCTCAAACAGGGGCCCCGTCGACACCGGGGAGCTGTTTTTT.

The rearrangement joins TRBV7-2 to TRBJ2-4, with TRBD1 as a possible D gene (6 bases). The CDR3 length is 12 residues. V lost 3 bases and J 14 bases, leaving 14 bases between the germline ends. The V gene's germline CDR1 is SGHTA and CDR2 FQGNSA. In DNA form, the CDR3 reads TGTGCCAGCAGCTTTGAAAACAGGGTCGAGTACTTC. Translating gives CASSFENRVEYF.

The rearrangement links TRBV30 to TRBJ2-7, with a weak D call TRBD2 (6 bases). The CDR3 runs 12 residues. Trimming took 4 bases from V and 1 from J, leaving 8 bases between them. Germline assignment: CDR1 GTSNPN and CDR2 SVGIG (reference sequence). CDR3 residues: CAWTSESYEQYF. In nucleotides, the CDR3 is TGTGCCTGGACTAGCGAGTCCTACGAGCAGTACTTC.

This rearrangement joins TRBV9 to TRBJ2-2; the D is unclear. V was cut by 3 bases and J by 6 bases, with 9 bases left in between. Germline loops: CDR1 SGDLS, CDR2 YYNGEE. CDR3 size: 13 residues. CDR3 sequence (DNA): TGTGCCAGCAGCGCCTCCTACCCCGGGGAGCTGTTTTTT. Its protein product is CASSASYPGELFF.

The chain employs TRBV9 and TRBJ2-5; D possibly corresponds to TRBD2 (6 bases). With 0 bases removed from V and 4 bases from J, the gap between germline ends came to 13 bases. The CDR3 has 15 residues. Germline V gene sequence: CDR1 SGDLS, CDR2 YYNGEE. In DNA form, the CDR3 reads TGTGCCAGCAGCGTAGCGGCGGGGTTAACAGAGACCCAGTACTTC. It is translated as CASSVAAGLTETQYF.

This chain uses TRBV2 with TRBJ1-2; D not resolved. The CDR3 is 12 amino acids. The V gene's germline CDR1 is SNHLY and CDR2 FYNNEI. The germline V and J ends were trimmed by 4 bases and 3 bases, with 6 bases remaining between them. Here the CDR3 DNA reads TGTGCCAGCAGTGCGAGGGACTATGGCTACACCTTC. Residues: CASSARDYGYTF.

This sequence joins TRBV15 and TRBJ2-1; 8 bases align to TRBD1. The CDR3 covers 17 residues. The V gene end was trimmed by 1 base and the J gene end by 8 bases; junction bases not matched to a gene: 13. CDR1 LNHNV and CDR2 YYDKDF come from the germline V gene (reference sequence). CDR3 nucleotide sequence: TGTGCCACCAGCAGAGGGAGAGACAGGGGACCTTTTGATGAGCAGTTCTTC. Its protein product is CATSRGRDRGPFDEQFF.

CDR3 DNA: TGCGCCAGCAGCCCCCGGACAGGTCTTTACACTGAAGCTTTCTTT. Amino acids: CASSPRTGLYTEAFF. V usage is TRBV4-1 and J usage is TRBJ1-1; TRBD1 matches at 7 bases. V lost 4 bases and J lost 3; bases outside the gene matches: 8. Germline CDR1 MGHRA, CDR2 YSYEKL. CDR3 length: 15 residues.

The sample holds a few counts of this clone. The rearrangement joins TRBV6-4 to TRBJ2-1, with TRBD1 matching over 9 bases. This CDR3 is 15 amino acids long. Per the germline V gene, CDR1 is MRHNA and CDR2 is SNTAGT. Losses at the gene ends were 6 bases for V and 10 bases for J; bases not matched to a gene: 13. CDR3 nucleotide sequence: TGTGCCAGCAGCCCGGACAGGGGTTGGTTGAACGAGCAGTTCTTC. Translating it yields CASSPDRGWLNEQFF.

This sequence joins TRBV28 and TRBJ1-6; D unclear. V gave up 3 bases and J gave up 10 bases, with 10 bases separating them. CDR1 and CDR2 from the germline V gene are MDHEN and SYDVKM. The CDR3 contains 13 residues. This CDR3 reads CASSFWEGSPLHF. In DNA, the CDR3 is TGTGCCAGCAGTTTCTGGGAGGGATCACCCCTCCACTTT.

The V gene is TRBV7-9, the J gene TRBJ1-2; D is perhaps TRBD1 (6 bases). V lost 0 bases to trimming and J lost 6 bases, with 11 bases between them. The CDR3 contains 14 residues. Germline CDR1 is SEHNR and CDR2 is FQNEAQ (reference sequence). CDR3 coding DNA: TGTGCCAGCAGCTTAGCCACAGGGTTAGATGGCTACACCTTC. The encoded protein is CASSLATGLDGYTF.

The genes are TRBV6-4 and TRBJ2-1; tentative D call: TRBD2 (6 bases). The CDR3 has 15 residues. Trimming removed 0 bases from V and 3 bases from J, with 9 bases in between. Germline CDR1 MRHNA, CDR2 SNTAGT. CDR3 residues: CASSDSPGGYNEQFF. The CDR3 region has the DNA TGTGCCAGCAGTGACTCTCCCGGGGGCTACAATGAGCAGTTCTTC.

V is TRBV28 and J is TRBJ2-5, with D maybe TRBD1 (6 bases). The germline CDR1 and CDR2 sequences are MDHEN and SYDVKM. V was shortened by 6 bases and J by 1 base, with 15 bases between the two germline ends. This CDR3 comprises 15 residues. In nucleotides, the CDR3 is TGTGCCAGCAGGCCCTGGGACAACCTCCAAGAGACCCAGTACTTC. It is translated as CASRPWDNLQETQYF. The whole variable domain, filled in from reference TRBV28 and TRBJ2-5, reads DVKVTQSSRYLVKRTGEKVFLECVQDMDHENMFWYRQDPGLGLRLIYFSYDVKMKEKGDIPEGYSVSREKKERFSLILESASTNQTSMYLCASRPWDNLQETQYFGPGTRLLVL.

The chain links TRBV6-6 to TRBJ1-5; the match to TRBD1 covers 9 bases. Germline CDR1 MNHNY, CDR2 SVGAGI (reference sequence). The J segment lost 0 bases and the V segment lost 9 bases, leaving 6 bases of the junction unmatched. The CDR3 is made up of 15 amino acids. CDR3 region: CASRQGDFSNQPQHF. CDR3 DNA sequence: TGTGCCAGTCGACAGGGGGACTTTAGCAATCAGCCCCAGCATTTT.

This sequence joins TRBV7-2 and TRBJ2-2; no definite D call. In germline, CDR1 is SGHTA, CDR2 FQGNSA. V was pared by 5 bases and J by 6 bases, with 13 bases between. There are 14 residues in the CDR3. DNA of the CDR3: TGTGCCAGCAGCCAGAACCCATTGGCCGGGGAGCTGTTTTTT. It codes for CASSQNPLAGELFF.